A single sample gave rise to the 16 T cell receptor beta chains below, sequenced in a study of shared clonotypes between healthy human individuals. CD45RO-negative cells were positively selected for CCR7, leaving out terminally differentiated effector memory CD45RA+ cells. TCRdb's table, derived via immunoSEQ multiplex PCR, lists solely in-frame clones and lacks some. The sample consists of about 2 million clones, over 85% of them appearing once. The sequenced sample was naive CD8+ T cells sorted from blood. These receptors all come from a young man in good health.

The chain combines TRBV7-9 with TRBJ2-1; D is possibly TRBD1 or TRBD2 (5 bases each). Germline CDR1 reads SEHNR; CDR2 reads FQNEAQ (reference sequence). The V end lost 4 bases, the J end lost 0 bases, and 10 bases lay between the germline ends. This CDR3 is built from 15 residues. CDR3 region: CASSSRGDSYNEQFF. The CDR3 nucleotides read TGTGCCAGCAGCTCACGAGGGGACTCCTACAATGAGCAGTTCTTC.

V usage is TRBV7-9 and J usage is TRBJ1-2, with unresolved D. Trimming left V 5 bases short and J 4 bases short, with 23 bases between. The germline CDR1 and CDR2 sequences are SEHNR and FQNEAQ (reference sequence). The CDR3 loop spans 17 amino acids. This chain's CDR3 is CASSPVDLAFALYGYTF. In DNA form, the CDR3 reads TGTGCCAGCAGCCCCGTTGATCTAGCCTTTGCCCTCTATGGCTACACCTTC.

This sequence joins TRBV4-2 and TRBJ2-1, with D unclear. This CDR3 is built from 13 residues. The germline V gene encodes CDR1 LGHNA and CDR2 YNFKEQ. Trimming took off 0 bases at V and 10 bases at J, with 10 bases between the two ends. The CDR3 DNA sequence: TGTGCCAGCAGCCAAGATTGGGAATCGGAGCAGTTCTTC. The encoded protein is CASSQDWESEQFF.

The genes are TRBV5-4 and TRBJ1-1; TRBD1 matches 7 bases. The length of the CDR3 is 15 residues. Trimming removed 4 bases from V and 0 bases from J; junction bases left unmatched: 6. Germline CDR1 reads SGHNT; CDR2 reads YYREEE (reference sequence). The CDR3 nucleotides read TGTGCCAGCAGCACGGGACAGCTAATGAACACTGAAGCTTTCTTT. It is translated as CASSTGQLMNTEAFF.

Note on this clone: In the same sample, other DNA sequences code for this CDR3. The chain couples TRBV5-5 to TRBJ2-7; D gene ambiguous. Germline CDR1 and CDR2: SGHKS and YYEKEE (reference sequence). The CDR3 is made up of 14 amino acids. Deletions cut 0 bases from V and 2 bases from J, with 9 bases between. The CDR3 here is CASSLVTGAYEQYF. CDR3 in DNA: TGTGCCAGCAGCTTGGTAACTGGGGCCTACGAGCAGTACTTC.

As concerns this clone: Within the sample, other DNA sequences also encode this same CDR3. The chain employs TRBV30 and TRBJ1-4; D unresolved. V was shortened by 0 bases and J by 8 bases, with 10 bases between the two germline ends. This CDR3 is 13 amino acids long. Germline CDR1 and CDR2: GTSNPN and SVGIG (reference sequence). CDR3 coding DNA: TGTGCCTGGAGTGTACTTGGAGGGGAAAAACTGTTTTTT. Translating gives CAWSVLGGEKLFF.

The V call is TRBV6-7, the J call TRBJ2-5; 7 nucleotides agree with TRBD2. TRBV6-7 is classed as an ORF, of uncertain function. The CDR3 totals 15 residues. V was clipped by 7 bases and J by 5 bases; unmatched bases: 13. The CDR3 DNA reads TGTGCCAGCACCGACCTAGCGGTAGAGGGGGAGACCCAGTACTTC. It specifies CASTDLAVEGETQYF.

The chain is built from TRBV4-1 and TRBJ1-3; tentative D call: TRBD1 (5 bases). The CDR3 covers 15 residues. V was shortened by 6 bases and J by 2 bases, with 14 bases between the two germline ends. In germline, CDR1 is MGHRA, CDR2 YSYEKL. CDR3 nucleotides: TGCGCCAGCAGTGGTCCCGTGGGGGCTGGAAACACCATATATTTT. Translating gives CASSGPVGAGNTIYF.

V usage is TRBV9 and J usage is TRBJ2-1; D tentatively reads TRBD1 or TRBD2 (5 bases each). The V end was cut by 0 bases, the J end by 10 bases, with 14 bases between. In germline, CDR1 is SGDLS, CDR2 YYNGEE. CDR3 length: 14 residues. CDR3 DNA: TGTGCCAGCAGCGTAGGGGTAGGGACCTGGGAGCAGTTCTTC. As protein: CASSVGVGTWEQFF.

The chain is built from TRBV11-2 and TRBJ2-1; 9 bases fit TRBD2. V shed 2 bases, J shed 0 bases, and the junction held 5 bases outside the gene matches. The CDR3 is 17 amino acids. Germline V lookup: CDR1 SGHAT, CDR2 FQNNGV. The CDR3 DNA is TGTGCCAGCAGCTTAACTAGCGGGCCCGGCTCCTACAATGAGCAGTTCTTC. Protein product: CASSLTSGPGSYNEQFF.

J is TRBJ2-1 and V is TRBV7-9; 7 nucleotides match TRBD2. Germline V gene lookup returns CDR1 SEHNR and CDR2 FQNEAQ (reference sequence). Trimming took 4 bases from V and 2 from J; bases not matched to a gene: 11. This CDR3 region has 17 residues. This CDR3 is CASSSGRVESPYNEQFF. CDR3 in DNA: TGTGCCAGCAGCTCAGGGAGGGTTGAGAGCCCCTACAATGAGCAGTTCTTC. The variable domain in full, completed from reference TRBV7-9 and TRBJ2-1, reads DTGVSQNPRHKITKRGQNVTFRCDPISEHNRLYWYRQTLGQGPEFLTYFQNEAQLEKSRLLSDRFSAERPKGSFSTLEIQRTEQGDSAMYLCASSSGRVESPYNEQFFGPGTRLTVL.

This chain joins TRBV5-6 and TRBJ1-1, with D possibly being TRBD1 (6 bases). This CDR3 contains 14 residues. Looked up from germline, CDR1 is SGHDT and CDR2 is YYEEEE. The V and J ends lost 5 bases and 4 bases respectively, with 15 bases between them. CDR3 in amino acids: CASRGWGLSTEAFF. DNA for the CDR3: TGTGCCAGCAGAGGGTGGGGGCTGAGCACTGAAGCTTTCTTT.

The CDR3 region is CASSAETMVSGELFF. CDR3 bases: TGTGCCAGCAGCGCGGAGACTATGGTTAGCGGGGAGCTGTTTTTT. The chain couples TRBV9 to TRBJ2-2; D is perhaps TRBD2 (5 bases). Germline lookup yields CDR1 SGDLS and CDR2 YYNGEE. V dropped 3 bases and J dropped 7 bases, with 16 bases sitting between them. CDR3 length: 15 residues.

There are a few counts of this clone. Within the sample, other DNA sequences also encode this same CDR3. The J gene is TRBJ2-5, the V gene TRBV6-5; 12 bases align to TRBD2. The CDR3 consists of 15 residues. V dropped 6 bases and J dropped 5; count of bases not matched to a gene: 7. The germline V gene encodes CDR1 MNHEY and CDR2 SVGAGI. The CDR3 nucleotides are TGTGCCAGCAGCTTGACTAGCGGGAGCGGGGAGACCCAGTACTTC. It is translated as CASSLTSGSGETQYF.

This chain links TRBV5-1 with TRBJ1-1; D call uncertain. Trimming pared 0 bases from V and 5 bases from J, leaving 8 bases between. The CDR3 runs to 13 residues. Germline V gives CDR1 SGHRS, CDR2 YFSETQ. The CDR3 DNA reads as TGCGCCAGCAGCTTGGGTATGGGAACTGAAGCTTTCTTT. Protein product: CASSLGMGTEAFF.

This rearrangement joins TRBV7-2 to TRBJ2-3; D is unclear. Trimming took off 1 base at V and 4 bases at J, with 9 bases between the two ends. In germline, CDR1 is SGHTA, CDR2 FQGNSA. The CDR3 is 14 residues long. This chain's CDR3 is CASSLEVFADTQYF. The CDR3 DNA reads as TGTGCCAGCAGCTTAGAAGTTTTTGCAGATACGCAGTATTTT.